This T cell receptor beta chain was documented in a study of blood T cell repertoires in COVID-19. Overall study context: Specimens from acute and convalescent COVID-19 originated in the United States, Italy and Spain. T cells, B-cell-depleted T cells, or PBMCs provided the cDNA or gDNA that served as material.

The CDR3 sequence is 15 residues long. Trimming cost V 7 bases and J 5 bases; bases outside gene matches: 7. CDR1 and CDR2 from the germline V gene are LNHDA and SQIVND (reference sequence). In the original workflow: It was from reference gene primer amplification that nucleated cell counts were estimated. The data were produced by immunoSEQ multiplex PCR, yet TCRdb's version contains in-frame clones alone and is incomplete. The V and J calls and the clone size are those of that table, but D and trimming were determined from the DNA. The table lists about 280,000 clones, around 92% of them singletons.

The sequence came from a woman aged 30 to 39 with COVID-19, enrolled during active disease. Sequencing input: peripheral blood. The chain has TRBV19 and TRBJ1-6, with TRBD1 identical over 8 bases. The CDR3 DNA reads TGTGCCAGTAAGTCAGGGGGCGCCCATAATTCACCCCTCCACTTT. It specifies CASKSGGAHNSPLHF.